The 29 T cell receptor beta chains reported below all come from one sample, sequenced in a study of T-cell memory formation after mild COVID-19. TCRdb independently ran MiXCR on the 5' RACE reads; one entry per CDR3 protein. The sample comprises about 190,000 distinct CDR3 sequences, approximately 20% of which are singletons, and 2.4% rests with the top ten. Sequencing input: PBMCs or a T cell subset sorted from them (not recorded which). These receptors came from an adult woman who had mild COVID-19 (a few samples of this study predate the infection). Cell type and time point are not known.

This chain connects TRBV6-2 or TRBV6-3 to TRBJ2-7, with 13 bases identical to TRBD2. Unmatched junction bases numbered 1, after V lost 8 bases and J lost 6 bases. CDR1 MNHEY and CDR2 SVGEGT come from the germline V gene. The CDR3 is made up of 12 amino acids. The CDR3 is CASGLAGVEQYF. The CDR3 nucleotides are TGTGCCAGCGGACTAGCGGGAGTCGAGCAGTACTTC.

The chain is built from TRBV6-5 and TRBJ1-5, with D tentatively TRBD1 (6 bases). CDR3 length: 14 amino acids. With 6 bases removed from V and 0 bases from J, the gap between germline ends came to 9 bases. Germline assignment: CDR1 MNHEY and CDR2 SVGAGI. CDR3 region: CASSAQGSNQPQHF. CDR3 nucleotide sequence: TGTGCCAGCAGCGCACAGGGTAGCAATCAGCCCCAGCATTTT.

V is TRBV9 and J is TRBJ1-1; D is unresolved. The ends were cut back, 1 base at V and 6 bases at J, with 10 bases in the middle. Germline-derived CDR1 and CDR2 are SGDLS and YYNGEE. This CDR3 comprises 13 residues. In DNA, the CDR3 is TGTGCCAGCAGCGTATCGTCTCACTCTGAAGCTTTCTTT. The encoded protein is CASSVSSHSEAFF.

The chain recombines TRBV7-8 with TRBJ1-1; 8 nucleotides match TRBD1. The germline CDR1 and CDR2 sequences are SGHVS and FQNEAQ. The CDR3 extends over 14 amino acids. Trimming removed 7 bases from V and 1 base from J; junction bases left unmatched: 5. CDR3 residues: CASTMGTGNTEAFF. The CDR3 DNA reads as TGTGCCAGCACCATGGGGACAGGGAACACTGAAGCTTTCTTT.

This clonotype was counted a few times. The rearrangement links TRBV10-3 to TRBJ2-7; 11 positions match TRBD1. Germline CDR1 and CDR2: ENHRY and SYGVKD. This CDR3 is built from 14 residues. Losses at the gene ends were 6 bases for V and 4 bases for J; bases not matched to a gene: 5. CDR3 sequence (DNA): TGTGCCATCAGCGGGACAGGGGGGGCTTACGAGCAGTACTTC. Translating gives CAISGTGGAYEQYF.

This clonotype was observed many times. This chain links TRBV5-1 with TRBJ2-7; TRBD1 is a possible D gene (6 bases). The V gene lost 5 bases and the J gene lost 2 bases, with 17 bases spanning the gap. The CDR3 length is 15 residues. Germline CDR1 and CDR2: SGHRS and YFSETQ. In DNA, the CDR3 is TGCGCCAGCAGTTCCTCACAGGGAGCTCCCTACGAGCAGTACTTC. This sequence encodes CASSSSQGAPYEQYF.

The rearrangement joins TRBV19 to TRBJ1-5; unclear D gene. CDR3 length equals 15 residues. Looked up from germline, CDR1 is LNHDA and CDR2 is SQIVND (reference sequence). V was shortened by 6 bases and J by 0 bases, with 12 bases between the two germline ends. The chain's CDR3 is CASSLTRLSNQPQHF. As DNA, the CDR3 is TGTGCCAGTAGCCTGACAAGGCTTAGCAATCAGCCCCAGCATTTT.

The chain recombines TRBV5-6 with TRBJ1-4; D perhaps matches TRBD1 (5 bases). The germline V gene encodes CDR1 SGHDT and CDR2 YYEEEE. With 3 bases removed from V and 4 bases from J, the gap between germline ends came to 13 bases. The CDR3 is made up of 15 amino acids. Here the CDR3 DNA reads TGTGCCAGCAGCTCCTTCCAGGGCTATAATGAAAAACTGTTTTTT. This translates into CASSSFQGYNEKLFF.

This clonotype was detected ten times or more. The rearrangement uses TRBV20-1 and TRBJ1-6, with D maybe TRBD1 (6 bases). CDR1 is DFQATT and CDR2 is SNEGSKA in the germline V gene (reference sequence). V gave up 6 bases and J gave up 3 bases, with 15 bases separating them. This CDR3 region has 15 residues. The CDR3 DNA is TGCAGTGCCCGAGCGGGGGGACACTATAATTCACCCCTCCACTTT. Protein: CSARAGGHYNSPLHF.

V and J are TRBV6-5 and TRBJ2-7; 12 bases align to TRBD2. Germline V CDR1 and CDR2: MNHEY, SVGAGI. Unmatched junction bases numbered 3, after V lost 6 bases and J lost 3 bases. The CDR3 extends over 14 amino acids. CDR3 coding DNA: TGTGCCAGCAGACTAGCGGGGGGAGACTACGAGCAGTACTTC. This translates into CASRLAGGDYEQYF.

This clonotype occurred many times. J is TRBJ2-7 and V is TRBV7-8, with 11 bases that match TRBD2. The CDR3 contains 14 residues. Germline assignment: CDR1 SGHVS and CDR2 FQNEAQ. V shed 7 bases, J shed 2 bases, and the junction held 4 bases outside the gene matches. The DNA of the CDR3 is TGTGCCAGCACCAGGACTAGCGGGCCCTACGAGCAGTACTTC. It yields the protein CASTRTSGPYEQYF.

The gene calls are TRBV29-1 and TRBJ1-3; 7 nucleotides line up with TRBD1. Trimming at V came to 4 bases and at J to 9 bases, leaving 6 bases not matched to a gene. The CDR3 runs to 12 residues. CDR1 and CDR2 from the germline V gene are SQVTM and ANQGSEA. The CDR3 sequence is CSVGQGRGTIYF. The CDR3 nucleotides are TGCAGCGTTGGACAGGGAAGAGGCACCATATATTTT.

In DNA form, the CDR3 reads TGCAGCGCCCGAATCCCAGGGAGGGATAGCAATCAGCCCCAGCATTTT. It yields the protein CSARIPGRDSNQPQHF. This chain uses TRBV29-1 with TRBJ1-5; D possibly corresponds to TRBD1 (5 bases). Trimming cost V 7 bases and J 0 bases, with 19 bases left between them. Germline-derived CDR1 and CDR2 are SQVTM and ANQGSEA. This CDR3 has 16 residues.

The rearrangement joins TRBV2 to TRBJ1-2; tentative D call: TRBD1 (5 bases). V was pared by 2 bases and J by 9 bases, with 13 bases between. Per germline, CDR1 SNHLY and CDR2 FYNNEI. CDR3 size: 13 residues. In nucleotides, the CDR3 is TGTGCCAGCAGTGAACAGGGTTCTTCGCGCTACACCTTC. This encodes CASSEQGSSRYTF.

The table lists this clonotype with a count of one. A much more abundant neighbour one base away suggests this may be a read error. The chain couples TRBV6-6 to TRBJ2-3, with TRBD1 identical over 7 bases. The CDR3 runs to 14 residues. CDR1 and CDR2 (germline): MNHNY, SVGAGI (reference sequence). The ends lost 4 bases at V and 0 bases at J; junction bases unmatched: 1. CDR3 loop: CASSWGQSTDTQYF. CDR3 sequence (DNA): TGTGCCAGCAGTTGGGGACAGAGCACAGATACGCAGTATTTT.

This clonotype was picked up a small number of times. The rearrangement links TRBV20-1 to TRBJ2-7, with unresolved D. This CDR3 has 12 amino acids. Trimming left V 2 bases short and J 3 bases short, with 8 bases between. Germline V gene sequence: CDR1 DFQATT, CDR2 SNEGSKA (reference sequence). Written as DNA, the CDR3 is TGCAGTGCTAGACAAGACGGCTACGAGCAGTACTTC. Translated, it gives CSARQDGYEQYF.

This clonotype came up a few times. The rearrangement uses TRBV6-1 and TRBJ1-5; TRBD1 might be the D (6 bases). This CDR3 has 16 amino acids. Germline CDR1 and CDR2: MNHNS and SASEGT. V was shortened by 2 bases and J by 2 bases, with 13 bases between the two germline ends. CDR3 in DNA: TGTGCCAGCAGTGAATCGGGCAGGGGAGGCAATCAGCCCCAGCATTTT. It codes for CASSESGRGGNQPQHF.

This sequence joins TRBV12-3 or TRBV12-4 and TRBJ2-2; the match to TRBD2 covers 9 bases. The CDR3 covers 15 residues. Germline trimming cut 6 bases from V and 7 bases from J; bases unmatched to any gene: 9. The CDR3 sequence is CASRIGLASRGELFF. As DNA, the CDR3 is TGTGCCAGCAGAATAGGACTAGCGTCACGCGGGGAGCTGTTTTTT.

Only a few counts were recorded for this clonotype. The CDR3 DNA reads TGTGCCAGCAGCTCGGGCGTGCACACCGGGGAGCTGTTTTTT. Amino acid sequence: CASSSGVHTGELFF. This rearrangement joins TRBV7-3 to TRBJ2-2; D is ambiguous. Trimming shortened V by 4 bases and J by 3 bases, and 9 bases separated the two germline ends. CDR1 is SGHTA, CDR2 FQGTGA, per germline. The CDR3 consists of 14 residues.

The rearrangement joins TRBV5-1 to TRBJ1-5, with D unclear. Deletions cut 0 bases from V and 2 bases from J, with 9 bases between. Germline assignment: CDR1 SGHRS and CDR2 YFSETQ. This CDR3 region has 15 residues. CDR3 region: CASSLEGSGNQPQHF. In DNA form, the CDR3 reads TGCGCCAGCAGCTTGGAGGGTTCGGGCAATCAGCCCCAGCATTTT.

There are a few counts of this clonotype. The V gene is TRBV4-1, the J gene TRBJ1-2, with 12 bases that match TRBD1. The CDR3 is made up of 15 amino acids. Germline V gene data show CDR1 as MGHRA and CDR2 as YSYEKL. V trimming: 4 bases; J trimming: 3 bases; junction bases outside the gene matches: 3. CDR3 loop: CASSLGTGGHYGYTF. CDR3 DNA: TGCGCCAGCAGCCTCGGGACAGGGGGCCACTATGGCTACACCTTC.

Written as DNA, the CDR3 is TGTGCCAGCAGTAACTTACCGGTTCTTTCGGCCGGGGAGCTGTTTTTT. Protein sequence: CASSNLPVLSAGELFF. The chain joins TRBV12-3 or TRBV12-4 to TRBJ2-2; D is undetermined. This CDR3 contains 16 residues. The V end was cut by 5 bases, the J end by 6 bases, with 19 bases between.

The chain has TRBV20-1 and TRBJ2-1, with D perhaps assigned TRBD1 or TRBD2 (6 bases each). Germline CDR1 reads DFQATT; CDR2 reads SNEGSKA (reference sequence). The CDR3 contains 15 residues. With 7 bases removed from V and 4 bases from J, the gap between germline ends came to 20 bases. CDR3: CSVIRGPSSYNEQFF. CDR3 nucleotides: TGCAGTGTCATCCGGGGGCCTAGCTCGTACAATGAGCAGTTCTTC.

The chain recombines TRBV5-1 with TRBJ1-6; D is uncertain. This CDR3 spans 17 amino acids. Per germline, CDR1 SGHRS and CDR2 YFSETQ. Trimming removed 6 bases at V and 0 bases at J, with 16 bases between. CDR3 residues: CASNPDVSSSYNSPLHF. The CDR3 nucleotides read TGCGCCAGCAACCCGGACGTATCAAGCTCCTATAATTCACCCCTCCACTTT. Full variable domain (rest looked up from reference TRBV5-1 and TRBJ1-6): KAGVTQTPRYLIKTRGQQVTLSCSPISGHRSVSWYQQTPGQGLQFLFEYFSETQRNKGNFPGRFSGRQFSNSRSEMNVSTLELGDSALYLCASNPDVSSSYNSPLHFGNGTRLTVT.

Only a few counts were recorded for this clonotype. The chain combines TRBV6-1 with TRBJ1-5; possibly TRBD1 for D (5 bases). This CDR3 contains 14 residues. Germline V gene sequence: CDR1 MNHNS, CDR2 SASEGT. V was clipped by 7 bases and J by 0 bases, with 10 bases between them. CDR3 protein: CASTGHYSNQPQHF. CDR3 bases: TGTGCCAGCACGGGGCATTATAGCAATCAGCCCCAGCATTTT.

The J gene is TRBJ1-2, the V gene TRBV7-3; a possible D gene is TRBD1 (5 bases). Germline CDR1 is SGHTA and CDR2 is FQGTGA. Trimming removed 5 bases at V and 7 bases at J, with 17 bases between. The CDR3 extends over 14 amino acids. In nucleotides, the CDR3 is TGTGCCAGCAGCCCCCGGCGGGGGTCGAGTGGCTACACCTTC. It encodes CASSPRRGSSGYTF.

The gene calls are TRBV20-1 and TRBJ1-6, with 7 positions matching TRBD1. This CDR3 is 14 amino acids long. V trimming: 3 bases; J trimming: 7 bases; junction bases outside the gene matches: 6. Germline CDR1 and CDR2: DFQATT and SNEGSKA (reference sequence). The CDR3 sequence is CSARTGLRNSPLHF. DNA for the CDR3: TGCAGTGCTAGGACAGGGCTACGGAATTCACCCCTCCACTTT.

There are a few counts of this clonotype. The chain links TRBV15 to TRBJ1-5; a weak D match, TRBD1 (6 bases). Trimming took off 8 bases at V and 0 bases at J, with 14 bases between the two ends. This CDR3 is 15 amino acids long. Germline V gene sequence: CDR1 LNHNV, CDR2 YYDKDF (reference sequence). The CDR3 loop reads CATGDRPYSNQPQHF. The DNA of the CDR3 is TGTGCCACCGGCGACAGGCCGTATAGCAATCAGCCCCAGCATTTT. The full variable domain, its missing parts supplied by reference TRBV15 and TRBJ1-5, is DAMVIQNPRYQVTQFGKPVTLSCSQTLNHNVMYWYQQKSSQAPKLLFHYYDKDFNNEADTPDNFQSRRPNTSFCFLDIRSPGLGDTAMYLCATGDRPYSNQPQHFGDGTRLSIL.

The rearrangement uses TRBV20-1 and TRBJ1-2; a weak D match, TRBD1 (6 bases). The germline V and J ends were trimmed by 6 bases and 0 bases, with 23 bases remaining between them. CDR3 length: 17 residues. Germline V gives CDR1 DFQATT, CDR2 SNEGSKA (reference sequence). CDR3 DNA: TGCAGTGCAGAACATTTCCGGGACCAGGGGCCTAACTATGGCTACACCTTC. It is translated as CSAEHFRDQGPNYGYTF.